This entry lists 23 T cell receptor beta chains sequenced from one sample in a study of shared clonotypes between healthy human individuals. The naive CD8 population came from CD45RO-negative cells selected for CCR7, without terminally differentiated effector memory CD45RA+ cells. Clones were sequenced by immunoSEQ multiplex PCR, and TCRdb holds only the in-frame ones, with some missing. The sample contains some 2 million clones, about 95% of which appear only once. The specimen was naive CD8+ T cells sorted from blood. These receptors originate from a man aged 18 to 29 in good health.

J is TRBJ1-1 and V is TRBV5-1, with D perhaps TRBD1 (5 bases). The germline V gene encodes CDR1 SGHRS and CDR2 YFSETQ. The V and J ends lost 0 bases and 2 bases respectively, with 17 bases between them. CDR3 length: 17 amino acids. The CDR3 here is CASSLAVGAGINTEAFF. CDR3 nucleotides: TGCGCCAGCAGCTTGGCAGTAGGGGCCGGCATCAACACTGAAGCTTTCTTT.

The CDR3 nucleotides are TGTGCCAGCAGCTTGGAGGATAGCGGGAGGGTTGAGCAGTTCTTC. This sequence encodes CASSLEDSGRVEQFF. The chain recombines TRBV5-6 with TRBJ2-1; 11 nucleotides match TRBD2. The germline CDR1 and CDR2 sequences are SGHDT and YYEEEE. Trimming took 0 bases from V and 9 from J; bases not matched to a gene: 5. The CDR3 has 15 residues.

This clone was seen just once. The chain couples TRBV29-1 to TRBJ2-5, with unresolved D. Trimming removed 2 bases at V and 0 bases at J, with 13 bases between. CDR1 SQVTM and CDR2 ANQGSEA come from the germline V gene. This CDR3 comprises 15 residues. In DNA, the CDR3 is TGCAGCGTTGAAAGTACTTTGGAATACCAAGAGACCCAGTACTTC. Protein sequence: CSVESTLEYQETQYF.

CDR3 in amino acids: CASSPLWEMGTEAFF. CDR3 coding DNA: TGTGCCAGCAGCCCCCTCTGGGAAATGGGCACTGAAGCTTTCTTT. The chain uses TRBV4-2 and TRBJ1-1, with no clear D. Trimming removed 4 bases from V and 4 bases from J, with 16 bases in between. From germline, CDR1 is LGHNA and CDR2 YNFKEQ. This CDR3 comprises 15 residues.

The chain carries TRBV6-5 and TRBJ2-7; no firm D call. Trimming shortened V by 0 bases and J by 0 bases, and 12 bases separated the two germline ends. From germline, CDR1 is MNHEY and CDR2 SVGAGI. CDR3 length equals 16 residues. CDR3 coding DNA: TGTGCCAGCAGTTACTCCTTCGGGTTCCGCTCCTACGAGCAGTACTTC. Its protein product is CASSYSFGFRSYEQYF.

V and J are TRBV5-5 and TRBJ1-1, with D uncertain. The CDR3 totals 12 residues. Trimming shortened V by 2 bases and J by 5 bases, and 7 bases separated the two germline ends. Germline CDR1 SGHKS, CDR2 YYEKEE (reference sequence). In DNA form, the CDR3 reads TGTGCCAGCAGCTTTACCCTGACTGAAGCTTTCTTT. Its translation is CASSFTLTEAFF.

Worth noting for this clone: Other nucleotide sequences from this sample produce the same CDR3. V and J are TRBV7-9 and TRBJ2-2, with no clear D. V gave up 0 bases and J gave up 7 bases, with 6 bases separating them. The CDR3 totals 13 residues. Germline CDR1 SEHNR, CDR2 FQNEAQ (reference sequence). CDR3 region: CASSLAGGGELFF. CDR3 coding DNA: TGTGCCAGCAGCTTAGCAGGTGGCGGGGAGCTGTTTTTT. The whole variable domain, remainder taken from reference TRBV7-9 and TRBJ2-2, is DTGVSQNPRHKITKRGQNVTFRCDPISEHNRLYWYRQTLGQGPEFLTYFQNEAQLEKSRLLSDRFSAERPKGSFSTLEIQRTEQGDSAMYLCASSLAGGGELFFGEGSRLTVL.

For this clone: The sample holds other DNA sequences that translate to the same CDR3. This chain uses TRBV27 with TRBJ1-2; D possibly corresponds to TRBD1 (5 bases). In germline, CDR1 is MNHEY, CDR2 SMNVEV (reference sequence). This CDR3 comprises 14 residues. V dropped 1 base and J dropped 3 bases, with 9 bases sitting between them. CDR3 in DNA: TGTGCCAGCAGTTTATTGGCGGGGGACTATGGCTACACCTTC. Translating gives CASSLLAGDYGYTF.

The chain links TRBV5-6 to TRBJ2-7, with 9 nucleotides matching TRBD1. The ends lost 4 bases at V and 6 bases at J; junction bases unmatched: 17. The CDR3 contains 17 residues. Looked up from germline, CDR1 is SGHDT and CDR2 is YYEEEE. The CDR3 region is CASSLWDRDLIGGEQYF. CDR3 DNA: TGTGCCAGCAGCCTCTGGGACAGGGACCTTATTGGGGGCGAGCAGTACTTC.

Of note for this clone: This CDR3 is also generated by other DNA sequences in the sample. This chain links TRBV9 with TRBJ1-1; the D gene is possibly TRBD1 (5 bases). Germline-derived CDR1 and CDR2 are SGDLS and YYNGEE. The CDR3 is 13 residues long. The V end was cut by 1 base, the J end by 1 base, with 5 bases between. CDR3 DNA: TGTGCCAGCAGCGTAACAGGGAACACTGAAGCTTTCTTT. It is translated as CASSVTGNTEAFF.

The rearrangement joins TRBV29-1 to TRBJ1-1, with D hard to call. Trimming left V 4 bases short and J 4 bases short, with 13 bases between. The CDR3 length is 13 residues. The germline V gene has CDR1 SQVTM and CDR2 ANQGSEA. DNA for the CDR3: TGCAGCGTTGTGGTAGGATGGTTCACTGAAGCTTTCTTT. It codes for CSVVVGWFTEAFF.

This clone has more than one count but fewer than ten. The chain links TRBV9 to TRBJ2-2; D ambiguous. Trimming stripped 0 bases from V and 3 bases from J, with 9 bases between. The length of the CDR3 is 15 residues. CDR1 and CDR2 (germline): SGDLS, YYNGEE. CDR3 protein: CASSVALSDTGELFF. The CDR3 DNA reads TGTGCCAGCAGCGTAGCATTATCCGACACCGGGGAGCTGTTTTTT.

The CDR3 nucleotides read TGTGCCAGCAGTCTGCGGGTATCTAACTATGGCTACACCTTC. Protein sequence: CASSLRVSNYGYTF. The J gene is TRBJ1-2, the V gene TRBV6-5; no definite D call. This CDR3 spans 14 amino acids. Trimming stripped 5 bases from V and 0 bases from J, with 10 bases between. Looked up from germline, CDR1 is MNHEY and CDR2 is SVGAGI.

The CDR3 DNA reads as TGTGCCAGCAGTCCCCGGGGCCAAGAGACCCAGTACTTC. Amino acids: CASSPRGQETQYF. This chain links TRBV27 with TRBJ2-5; D may be TRBD2 (5 bases). The CDR3 loop spans 13 amino acids. Germline V gene data show CDR1 as MNHEY and CDR2 as SMNVEV (reference sequence). V lost 5 bases and J lost 1, with 8 bases in between.

The chain combines TRBV5-4 with TRBJ2-1, with 7 bases lining up with TRBD1. This CDR3 has 13 amino acids. CDR1 SGHNT and CDR2 YYREEE come from the germline V gene (reference sequence). Trimming removed 4 bases from V and 7 bases from J; junction bases left unmatched: 5. CDR3 protein: CASSIDRENEQFF. In nucleotides, the CDR3 is TGTGCCAGCAGCATAGACAGGGAAAATGAGCAGTTCTTC.

The chain links TRBV10-2 to TRBJ1-1, with D unclear. Trimming took 3 bases from V and 0 from J, leaving 8 bases between them. This CDR3 has 14 residues. Germline V gene sequence: CDR1 WSHSY, CDR2 SAAADI. The CDR3 here is CASSETELNTEAFF. CDR3 DNA: TGCGCCAGCAGTGAAACAGAATTGAACACTGAAGCTTTCTTT.

CDR3 sequence (DNA): TGTGCCAGCTGCTGGTGGGGTAACGTGCTCGGAGAGACCCAGTACTTC. The encoded protein is CASCWWGNVLGETQYF. The chain employs TRBV5-6 and TRBJ2-5; D is ambiguous. The germline V gene has CDR1 SGHDT and CDR2 YYEEEE. With 7 bases removed from V and 4 bases from J, the gap between germline ends came to 23 bases. CDR3 length equals 16 residues.

J is TRBJ1-1 and V is TRBV27, with a possible D match to TRBD1 (6 bases). Germline lookup yields CDR1 MNHEY and CDR2 SMNVEV (reference sequence). The V end lost 3 bases, the J end lost 7 bases, and 18 bases lay between the germline ends. The CDR3 has 15 amino acids. The CDR3 DNA sequence: TGTGCCAGCAGTTTCGGGGGCCCGAAAACTGGTGAAGCTTTCTTT. Protein: CASSFGGPKTGEAFF.

The rearrangement links TRBV4-3 to TRBJ2-7; tentative D call: TRBD1 (6 bases). This CDR3 comprises 16 residues. CDR1 LGHNA and CDR2 YSLEER come from the germline V gene. V lost 0 bases, J lost 2 bases, and 14 bases lay in between. In DNA form, the CDR3 reads TGCGCCAGCAGCCAAGATCTGGGGGCGGAAGCCTACGAGCAGTACTTC. This translates into CASSQDLGAEAYEQYF.

The chain joins TRBV11-2 to TRBJ2-7; 12 bases match TRBD2. CDR3 size: 18 residues. V shed 4 bases, J shed 4 bases, and the junction held 14 bases outside the gene matches. Looked up from germline, CDR1 is SGHAT and CDR2 is FQNNGV. The CDR3 loop is CASSSYPTPTSGSYEQYF. The CDR3 DNA follows: TGTGCCAGCAGCTCCTACCCTACTCCGACTAGCGGGAGTTACGAGCAGTACTTC.

The gene calls are TRBV7-2 and TRBJ2-7; D is possibly TRBD1 (6 bases). CDR1 and CDR2 (germline): SGHTA, FQGNSA. Trimming left V 6 bases short and J 4 bases short, with 13 bases between. The CDR3 has 13 residues. Written as DNA, the CDR3 is TGTGCCAGCAGTTCAAAACAGGGTTACGAGCAGTACTTC. Protein sequence: CASSSKQGYEQYF.

This clone showed up just once. The chain uses TRBV7-9 and TRBJ2-7; D not certain. The CDR3 has 16 amino acids. Germline V gene data show CDR1 as SEHNR and CDR2 as FQNEAQ (reference sequence). V lost 1 base to trimming and J lost 3 bases, with 16 bases between them. CDR3 protein: CASSLVGLNRDYEQYF. DNA of the CDR3: TGTGCCAGCAGCTTAGTTGGCCTTAATAGGGACTACGAGCAGTACTTC.

In regard to this clone: A read error may account for a junction end that differs from germline. The J gene is TRBJ1-3, the V gene TRBV7-2, with unresolved D. This CDR3 spans 14 amino acids. Looked up from germline, CDR1 is SGHTA and CDR2 is FQGNSA. CDR3 sequence (DNA): TGTGCCAACAGCCTGGTTGAAGGGGGAAACACCATATATTTT. Translated, it gives CANSLVEGGNTIYF.